This record concerns one T cell receptor (beta chain) sequence. Germline-derived CDR1 and CDR2 are SGHAT and FQNNGV. CDR3 length: 14 residues. The V gene lost 5 bases and the J gene lost 11 bases, with 21 bases spanning the gap. Assay: immunoSEQ multiplex PCR; the TCRdb copy retains only in-frame clones and omits some. This table has approximately 210,000 clones, about 90% appearing once. This entry belongs to a study of blood T cell repertoires in COVID-19. Across the study: The United States, Italy and Spain were the sources of the acute and convalescent COVID-19 samples. Sources were T cells, B-cell-depleted T cells, or PBMCs; the material itself was cDNA or gDNA.

Sequenced sample: peripheral blood. The chain employs TRBV11-2 and TRBJ1-1, with D possibly TRBD1 on 6 matching bases. This TCR was sampled from a man younger than 40 with acute or convalescent COVID-19. The CDR3 loop reads CASSPTGGAGGAFF. In DNA, the CDR3 is TGTGCCAGCAGCCCCACGGGGGGGGCGGGTGGGGCTTTCTTT.